Shown below are 14 T cell receptor beta chains from a single sample sequenced in a study of beta chain features in type 1 diabetes. Sequencing targeted expressed TCRB transcripts, as all isolated RNA had been reverse transcribed. Clones were read by immunoSEQ multiplex PCR, and TCRdb kept only the in-frame ones, dropping some. Counted here are a few hundred thousand clones, approximately 16% occurring once; the ten biggest clones make up more than 0.015%. Specimen: naive CD4+ T cells from blood. The receptors originated from a woman in her late teens or twenties in good health.

This clone has more than one count but fewer than ten. The chain couples TRBV29-1 to TRBJ1-3; no firm D call. Trimming cost V 4 bases and J 3 bases, with 7 bases left between them. Germline V gene data show CDR1 as SQVTM and CDR2 as ANQGSEA. The CDR3 is 12 amino acids. The CDR3 DNA follows: TGCAGCGTTGCCCACGGTGGAAACACCATATATTTT. This encodes CSVAHGGNTIYF.

CDR3 sequence: CASSSADFGPAGEQFF. DNA of the CDR3: TGTGCCAGCAGTTCAGCGGATTTTGGACCGGCAGGTGAGCAGTTCTTC. This chain joins TRBV28 and TRBJ2-1, with a tentative D call TRBD2 (5 bases). CDR3 length equals 16 residues. CDR1 and CDR2 (germline): MDHEN, SYDVKM. V was cut by 4 bases and J by 9 bases, with 22 bases left in between.

This clone was seen more than once but under ten times. The junction differs from germline at one of its ends, possibly a read error. J is TRBJ1-1 and V is TRBV6-5; D is perhaps TRBD1 (5 bases). This CDR3 is built from 14 residues. The germline V gene encodes CDR1 MNHEY and CDR2 SVGAGI. The CDR3 bases are TGTGCCAGCAGAGTTACTGGTACCGCCCAGGGCTGGATCTTT. Translation gives CASRVTGTAQGWIF.

This clone was recorded a few times. The chain is built from TRBV29-1 and TRBJ2-7; 7 nucleotides line up with TRBD2. The germline V gene has CDR1 SQVTM and CDR2 ANQGSEA. The CDR3 covers 11 residues. The V and J ends lost 5 bases and 6 bases, in that order; junction bases with no gene match: 4. The CDR3 sequence: CSVRWEGEQYF. The CDR3 nucleotides are TGCAGCGTTCGATGGGAGGGCGAGCAGTACTTC.

The J gene is TRBJ2-1, the V gene TRBV11-2; 7 nucleotides agree with TRBD2. Germline V gene sequence: CDR1 SGHAT, CDR2 FQNNGV. V dropped 6 bases and J dropped 8; count of bases not matched to a gene: 13. The CDR3 spans 15 residues. CDR3 DNA sequence: TGTGCCAGCAGACCTGCGGGACTACCCTCGGATGAGCAGTTCTTC. It codes for CASRPAGLPSDEQFF. Full variable domain (remainder filled in from reference TRBV11-2 and TRBJ2-1): EAGVAQSPRYKIIEKRQSVAFWCNPISGHATLYWYQQILGQGPKLLIQFQNNGVVDDSQLPKDRFSAERLKGVDSTLKIQPAKLEDSAVYLCASRPAGLPSDEQFFGPGTRLTVL.

This clone was detected a few times. This chain joins TRBV19 and TRBJ1-5; maybe TRBD1 (5 bases). This CDR3 spans 15 amino acids. The germline V gene has CDR1 LNHDA and CDR2 SQIVND (reference sequence). V lost 3 bases and J lost 0, with 9 bases in between. CDR3 DNA sequence: TGTGCCAGTAGTATCCAGGGCTATAGCAATCAGCCCCAGCATTTT. Translation gives CASSIQGYSNQPQHF.

V and J are TRBV30 and TRBJ2-7, with 9 bases that match TRBD2. CDR1 is GTSNPN, CDR2 SVGIG, per germline (reference sequence). V gave up 2 bases and J gave up 7 bases; unmatched junction bases: 12. This CDR3 is built from 15 residues. The CDR3 DNA is TGTGCCTGGAGTAAGGGGTTAGCGGGAGTCAGTGAGCAGTACTTC. The encoded protein is CAWSKGLAGVSEQYF.

The rearrangement links TRBV30 to TRBJ1-2; D not resolved. CDR3 length equals 11 residues. The V and J ends lost 2 bases and 8 bases respectively, with 9 bases between them. The germline CDR1 and CDR2 sequences are GTSNPN and SVGIG (reference sequence). CDR3 protein: CAWSQVYGYTF. CDR3 nucleotide sequence: TGTGCCTGGAGTCAGGTTTACGGCTACACCTTC.

The rearrangement links TRBV5-1 to TRBJ1-4, with a tentative D call TRBD1 (6 bases). V lost 3 bases, J lost 4 bases, and 10 bases lay in between. Looked up from germline, CDR1 is SGHRS and CDR2 is YFSETQ. This CDR3 contains 14 residues. The CDR3, as DNA: TGCGCCAGCAGCTGGACAGATGGTAATGAAAAACTGTTTTTT. It yields the protein CASSWTDGNEKLFF.

The rearrangement joins TRBV9 to TRBJ2-1; no reliable D call. The V gene's germline CDR1 is SGDLS and CDR2 YYNGEE. Trimming removed 0 bases from V and 5 bases from J, with 9 bases in between. This CDR3 has 14 residues. The CDR3 region is CASSVANANNEQFF. The CDR3 DNA sequence: TGTGCCAGCAGCGTAGCTAACGCCAACAATGAGCAGTTCTTC.

This clone was seen only once. The V call is TRBV7-2, the J call TRBJ2-2; tentative D call: TRBD2 (6 bases). Trimming left V 7 bases short and J 3 bases short, with 18 bases between. Germline CDR1 SGHTA, CDR2 FQGNSA. This CDR3 is 16 amino acids long. As DNA, the CDR3 is TGTGCCAGCACCCGGGAGTACGGGCTCGACACCGGGGAGCTGTTTTTT. The encoded protein is CASTREYGLDTGELFF.

This clone was picked up a small number of times. The J gene is TRBJ1-4, the V gene TRBV30; D unclear. Germline lookup yields CDR1 GTSNPN and CDR2 SVGIG (reference sequence). V shed 0 bases and J shed 0 bases, with 8 bases lying between them. The CDR3 sequence is 15 residues long. The CDR3 DNA is TGTGCCTGGAGTGTATTCCAATCAACTAATGAAAAACTGTTTTTT. This gives the protein CAWSVFQSTNEKLFF.

This clone was seen a few times. The J gene is TRBJ2-3, the V gene TRBV21-1; the D call of TRBD2 is as the table states it, not checked on the DNA. TRBV21-1 has pseudogene status. The CDR3 totals 16 residues. The CDR3 is CASSKGGGRARNTQYF. The CDR3 bases are TGTGCCAGCAGCAAAGGAGGCGGGAGGGCCCGAAATACGCAGTATTTT.

The table lists this clone with a few counts. This chain connects TRBV7-9 to TRBJ1-1; 7 nucleotides match TRBD1. Germline assignment: CDR1 SEHNR and CDR2 FQNEAQ (reference sequence). V lost 6 bases to trimming and J lost 5 bases; unmatched junction nucleotides: 6. The CDR3 sequence is 13 residues long. The CDR3 spells CASRQTGVTEAFF. The CDR3 region has the DNA TGTGCCAGCAGACAAACAGGGGTAACTGAAGCTTTCTTT.